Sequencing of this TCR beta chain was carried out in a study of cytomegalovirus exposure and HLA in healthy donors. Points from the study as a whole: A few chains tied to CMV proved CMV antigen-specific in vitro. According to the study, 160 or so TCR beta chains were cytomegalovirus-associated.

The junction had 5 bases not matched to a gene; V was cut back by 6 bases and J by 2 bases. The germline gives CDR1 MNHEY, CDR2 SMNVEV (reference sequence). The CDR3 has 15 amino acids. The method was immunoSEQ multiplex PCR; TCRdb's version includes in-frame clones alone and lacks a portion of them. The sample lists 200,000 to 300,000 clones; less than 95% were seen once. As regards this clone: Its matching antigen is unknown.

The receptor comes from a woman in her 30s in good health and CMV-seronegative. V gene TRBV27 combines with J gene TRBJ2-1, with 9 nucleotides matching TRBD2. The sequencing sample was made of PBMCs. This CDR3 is CASSPGTSTYNEQFF. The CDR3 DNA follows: TGTGCCAGCAGCCCCGGGACTAGCACCTACAATGAGCAGTTCTTC.